The 5 T cell receptor beta chains below all came from one sample that was sequenced in a study of spatial heterogeneity in lung cancer (dated by TCRdb to about 2019). The time point label here, explained by the study, means: sample taken at primary tumor resection. The method behind the library was 5' RACE. Sequencing instrument: NextSeq 500. The public reads were reanalyzed by TCRdb: fastp trimming at Q25, MiXCR alignment, in-frame beta chains only. Each CDR3 protein appears once, grouped with its most common genes and DNA. This sample has 14,000 or so distinct CDR3 sequences in its table, and around 4.7% of those were observed once. The top ten constitute approximately 16% of the sample. These receptors have no identified antigens. General findings and caveats noted by the study authors: The tumor nonsynonymous mutation count correlated with the number of expanded intratumoral alpha and beta TCRs.

The source was lung tumor tissue, collected at surgery. These receptors originate from a female donor with early-stage non-small cell lung cancer.

As to this clonotype: Within a library made for alpha chains, this beta chain is off target, and its count is uninformative. The chain has TRBV7-8 and TRBJ2-3; 10 bases align to TRBD2. The CDR3 runs 15 residues. The germline V gene has CDR1 SGHVS and CDR2 FQNEAQ. V gave up 5 bases and J gave up 3 bases; unmatched junction bases: 5. Here the CDR3 DNA reads TGTGCCAGCAGCCGCCCGGGACTAGCGACAGATACGCAGTATTTT. Amino acids: CASSRPGLATDTQYF. Complete variable domain (other parts from reference TRBV7-8 and TRBJ2-3): GAGVSQSPRYKVAKRGQDVALRCDPISGHVSLFWYQQALGQGPEFLTYFQNEAQLDKSGLPSDRFFAERPEGSVSTLKIQRTQQEDSAVYLCASSRPGLATDTQYFGPGTRLTVL.

There are many counts of this clonotype. This beta chain appears as a stray read in a library generated for alpha chains; its size is not informative. V is TRBV7-2 and J is TRBJ1-2; TRBD1 is a possible D gene (5 bases). The V gene lost 5 bases and the J gene lost 8 bases, with 12 bases spanning the gap. The CDR3 is 12 residues long. From germline, CDR1 is SGHTA and CDR2 FQGNSA. CDR3 sequence reads: CASSTREGGYTF. The CDR3 DNA reads TGTGCCAGCAGCACTCGAGAGGGGGGCTACACCTTC.

This clonotype has at least ten counts. This beta chain was picked up by a library intended for alpha chains and is off target, so its count carries little meaning. The V and J genes are TRBV20-1 and TRBJ2-6; weak D call: TRBD2 (6 bases). Germline V gene sequence: CDR1 DFQATT, CDR2 SNEGSKA (reference sequence). The CDR3 sequence is 19 residues long. The germline V and J ends were trimmed by 4 bases and 0 bases, with 22 bases remaining between them. Here the CDR3 DNA reads TGCAGTGCTATACGTGGCGGGGTAGGGGATGCCTCTGGGGCCAACGTCCTGACTTTC. The encoded protein is CSAIRGGVGDASGANVLTF.

This clonotype has ten or more counts. This beta chain represents an off-target read in a library built for alpha chains; its size is of limited meaning. The chain has TRBV18 and TRBJ2-6; 7 bases agree with TRBD2. The CDR3 loop spans 18 amino acids. Looked up from germline, CDR1 is KGHSH and CDR2 is LQKENI. V lost 2 bases, J lost 0 bases, and 7 bases stayed unmatched. The CDR3 DNA is TGTGCCAGCTCACCAGTTTGGACTAGAGACTCTGGGGCCAACGTCCTGACTTTC. Translating gives CASSPVWTRDSGANVLTF.

This clonotype showed up many times. This beta chain appears as a stray read in a library generated for alpha chains; its size is not informative. This chain uses TRBV5-4 with TRBJ2-2; D gene uncertain. V was shortened by 0 bases and J by 4 bases, with 4 bases between the two germline ends. CDR3 size: 13 residues. CDR1 is SGHNT and CDR2 is YYREEE in the germline V gene (reference sequence). The CDR3 protein is CASSLEVTGELFF. The CDR3, as DNA: TGTGCCAGCAGCTTGGAGGTCACCGGGGAGCTGTTTTTT. Drawing the rest from reference TRBV5-4 and TRBJ2-2, the complete variable domain is ETGVTQSPTHLIKTRGQQVTLRCSSQSGHNTVSWYQQALGQGPQFIFQYYREEENGRGNFPPRFSGLQFPNYSSELNVNALELDDSALYLCASSLEVTGELFFGEGSRLTVL.